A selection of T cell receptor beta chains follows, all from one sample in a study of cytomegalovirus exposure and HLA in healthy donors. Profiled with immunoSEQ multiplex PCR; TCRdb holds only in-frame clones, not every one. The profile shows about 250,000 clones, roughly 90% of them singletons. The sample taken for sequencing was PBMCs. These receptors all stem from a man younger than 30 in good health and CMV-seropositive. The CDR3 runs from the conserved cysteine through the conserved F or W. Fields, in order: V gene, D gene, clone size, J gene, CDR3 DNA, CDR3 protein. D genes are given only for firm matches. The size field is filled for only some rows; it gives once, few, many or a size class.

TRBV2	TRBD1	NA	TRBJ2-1	TGTGCCAGCACAGAGGGGGCAGGGTTATACAATGAGCAGTTCTTC	CASTEGAGLYNEQFF
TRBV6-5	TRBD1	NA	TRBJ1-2	TGTGCCAGCAGTCGATCTACAGGGGGCAACTATGGCTACACCTTC	CASSRSTGGNYGYTF
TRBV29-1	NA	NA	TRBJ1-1	TGCAGCGGTTTCAGGGGCAGAGAAAATGGGATGAACACTGAAGCTTTCTTT	CSGFRGRENGMNTEAFF
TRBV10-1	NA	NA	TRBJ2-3	TGCGCCAGCAGTATAAGCACAGATACGCAGTATTTT	CASSISTDTQYF
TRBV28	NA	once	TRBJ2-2	TGTGCCAGCAGTTTTCGTCGGGGTAACGGGCCCGGGGAGCTGTTTTTT	CASSFRRGNGPGELFF
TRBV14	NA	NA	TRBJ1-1	TGTGCCAGCAGCCAAGGCAGGGACTTTCTGGCTTTCTTT	CASSQGRDFLAFF
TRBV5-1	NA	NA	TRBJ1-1	TGCGCCAGCAGCTTGGTACAGCGAATGAACACTGAAGCTTTCTTT	CASSLVQRMNTEAFF
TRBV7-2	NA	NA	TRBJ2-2	TGTGCCAGCAGCCCGAGAGGTGAAGGGAGCACTGGGGAGCTGTTTTTT	CASSPRGEGSTGELFF
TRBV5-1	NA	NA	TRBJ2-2	TGCGCCAGCAGCTTGGCAGATGGGGTCGGGGAGCTGTTTTTT	CASSLADGVGELFF
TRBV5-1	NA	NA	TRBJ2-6	TGCGCCAGCAGCTTGGGGGCGGCTGGGGCCAACGTCCTGACTTTC	CASSLGAAGANVLTF
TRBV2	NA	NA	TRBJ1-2	TGTGCCAGCAGTGAAAGGGGCTTCGACTATGGCTACACCTTC	CASSERGFDYGYTF
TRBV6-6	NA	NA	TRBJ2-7	TGTGCCAGCAGGGGTAAAACAGTTTACGAGCAGTACTTC	CASRGKTVYEQYF
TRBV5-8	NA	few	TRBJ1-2	TGTGCCAGCAGCCCCCGAATGGACGACTATGGCTACACCTTC	CASSPRMDDYGYTF
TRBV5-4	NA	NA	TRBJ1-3	TGTGCCACCCGGCAGGACTTCTCTGGAAACACCATATATTTT	CATRQDFSGNTIYF
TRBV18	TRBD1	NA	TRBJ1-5	TGTGCCAGCTCACCACAAACAGGGGGCAGTCAGCCCCAGCATTTT	CASSPQTGGSQPQHF
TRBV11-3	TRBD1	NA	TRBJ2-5	TGTGCCAGCAGCTTAGGACGGACAGGGGGCTCTGTAGAGACCCAGTACTTC	CASSLGRTGGSVETQYF
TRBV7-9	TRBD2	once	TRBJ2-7	TGTGCCAGCAGCTTAGAACTAGCGGGAGATGGTTCCTACGAGCAGTACTTC	CASSLELAGDGSYEQYF
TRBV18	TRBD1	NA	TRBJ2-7	TGTGCCAGCTCAGCCCGGGACAGCTCCTACGAGCAGTACTTC	CASSARDSSYEQYF
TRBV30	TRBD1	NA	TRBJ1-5	TGTGCCTGGGGGGAAAAAAACAGGGGTTTTCAGCCCCAGCATTTT	CAWGEKNRGFQPQHF
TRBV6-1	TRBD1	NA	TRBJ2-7	TGTGCCAGCAGTGAAAGGGACAGGGGGCCCTACGAGCAGTACTTC	CASSERDRGPYEQYF
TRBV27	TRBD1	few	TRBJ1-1	TGTGCCAGCAGTAAACTGACAGGGGACACTGAAGCTTTCTTT	CASSKLTGDTEAFF
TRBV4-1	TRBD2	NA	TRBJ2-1	TGCGCCAGCAGCCTCCCGGGACTAGCGGGAAATGAGCAGTTCTTC	CASSLPGLAGNEQFF
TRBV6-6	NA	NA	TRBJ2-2	TGTGCCAGCAGTACGCAGGGGTTCGTCGGGGAGCTGTTTTTT	CASSTQGFVGELFF
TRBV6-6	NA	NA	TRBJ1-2	TGTGCCAGCAGCCGTGATCAGGCTAACTATGGCTACACCTTC	CASSRDQANYGYTF
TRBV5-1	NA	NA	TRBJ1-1	TGCGCCAGCAGCTTGGCCACGGGGAACACTGAAGCTTTCTTT	CASSLATGNTEAFF
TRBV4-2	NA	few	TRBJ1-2	TGTGCCAGCAGCCCCCAAGCGACTAACTATGGCTACACCTTC	CASSPQATNYGYTF
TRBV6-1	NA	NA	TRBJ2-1	TGTGCCAGCCTGACGGGGCAGGGTGGTTACAATGAGCAGTTCTTC	CASLTGQGGYNEQFF
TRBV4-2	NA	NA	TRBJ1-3	TGTGCCAGCAGCCTGAGCTCTGGAAACACCATATATTTT	CASSLSSGNTIYF
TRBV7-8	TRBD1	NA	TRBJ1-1	TGTGCCAGCAGCTCCTACAGGGGGAACACTGAAGCTTTCTTT	CASSSYRGNTEAFF
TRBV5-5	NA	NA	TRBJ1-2	TGTGCCAGCAGCTTGACAGTAGTCCCTAACTATGGCTACACCTTC	CASSLTVVPNYGYTF
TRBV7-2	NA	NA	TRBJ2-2	TGTGCCAGCAGCCGTCTGAACACCGGGGAGCTGTTTTTT	CASSRLNTGELFF
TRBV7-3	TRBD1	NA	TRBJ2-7	TGTGCCAGCAGCCAGCAGGGACAGGGATTCTACGAGCAGTACTTC	CASSQQGQGFYEQYF
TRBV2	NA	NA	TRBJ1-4	TGTGCCAGCAGTCTACAGGGAACTAATGAAAAACTGTTTTTT	CASSLQGTNEKLFF
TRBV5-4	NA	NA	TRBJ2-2	TGTGCCAGCAGCTTTCGACGAACCGGGGAGCTGTTTTTT	CASSFRRTGELFF
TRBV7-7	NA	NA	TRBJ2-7	TGTGCCAGCAGCCCACAGCCCCCAAGACAGCTCTCCTACGAGCAGTACTTC	CASSPQPPRQLSYEQYF
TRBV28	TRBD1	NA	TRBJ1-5	TGTGCCAGCAGTCCAAGGGACAGGGGGGATCAGCCCCAGCATTTT	CASSPRDRGDQPQHF
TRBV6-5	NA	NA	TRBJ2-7	TGTGCCAGCAGTTACCGGGGGGCTGGTCCCTACGAGCAGTACTTC	CASSYRGAGPYEQYF
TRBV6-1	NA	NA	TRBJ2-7	TGTGCCAGCATGACAGCGCCCTACGAGCAGTACTTC	CASMTAPYEQYF
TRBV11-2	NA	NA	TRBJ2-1	TGTGCCAGCAGCAATCCCCGAGGAGGACAGTTAATCAATGAGCAGTTCTTC	CASSNPRGGQLINEQFF
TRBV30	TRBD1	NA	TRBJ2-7	TGTGCCTGGAGCCGACAGGGGCGGCCCTACGAGCAGTACTTC	CAWSRQGRPYEQYF
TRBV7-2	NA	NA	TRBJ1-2	TGTGCCAGCAGCCCGAGCAGTTTAGGCTACACCTTC	CASSPSSLGYTF
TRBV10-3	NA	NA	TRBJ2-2	TGTGCCATCAACGGGGAGTCGAACACCGGGGAGCTGTTTTTT	CAINGESNTGELFF
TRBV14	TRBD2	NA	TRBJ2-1	TGTGCCAGCAGTCCAAGAGCCCGCGGACTAGCGGGAAACTACAATGAGCAGTTCTTC	CASSPRARGLAGNYNEQFF
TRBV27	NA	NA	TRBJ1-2	TGTGCCAGCAGTTTTAACCCGGGGGGGCTCGATGAAGATGGCTACACCTTC	CASSFNPGGLDEDGYTF
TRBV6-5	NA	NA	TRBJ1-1	TGTGCCAGCAGTCTTCGGACAGAGCAGAGCACTGAAGCTTTCTTT	CASSLRTEQSTEAFF
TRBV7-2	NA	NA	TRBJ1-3	TGTGCCAGCAGCAGCCGGGGGGGAACTGGAAACACCATATATTTT	CASSSRGGTGNTIYF
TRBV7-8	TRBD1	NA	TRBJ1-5	TGTGCCAGCAGCCAACGGAAACAGGGGGCTTACAATCAGCCCCAGCATTTT	CASSQRKQGAYNQPQHF
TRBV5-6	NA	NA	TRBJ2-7	TGTGCCAGCAGCTTGGGGATCTACGAGCAGTACTTC	CASSLGIYEQYF